This T cell receptor (beta chain) was sequenced for a study of post-analysis software for immune sequencing data (dated by TCRdb to between 2014 and 2017). Concerning the study at large: Relapsing-remitting, secondary progressive and progressive-relapsing multiple sclerosis were recorded as disease courses, and subtype annotation was lacking for some patients. The patient repertoires were set against eleven to twelve previously published healthy control repertoires from donors whose ages ranged from roughly 6 to 27 years. A subset of samples was prepared in parallel using single-end sample barcoding, then pooled and co-amplified after Illumina adapter ligation. Overall results and qualifications from the work: The control group was slightly older than the multiple sclerosis patient group. When samples were clustered directly using the F measure, samples prepared in the same batch co-clustered strongly, which prompted a batch-effect correction. Multiple sclerosis patients had significantly lower normalized Chao1 diversity than controls, a result that suggests substantial peripheral T-cell clonal expansion. Several TRBV segments, including TRBV5-6, TRBV5-1 and TRBV20-1, were significantly more frequent in patients than controls.

Library creation used PCR. Data came from an Illumina HiSeq 2500. To reduce PCR and sequencing biases, unique molecular identifiers were built into the TCR beta cDNA libraries. Approximately 500,000 cDNA molecules were obtained per 1 to 10 million input T cells, so each molecule approximated one T cell. Patient libraries were prepared and sequenced with the same protocol used for the earlier healthy control dataset. Within a given batch, samples were prepared together, multiplexed and sequenced on the same HiSeq lane. Processing in the source paper ran as follows. MIGEC handled the raw barcoded reads, throwing out single-read molecular identifier groups before consensus assembly and CDR3 extraction. VDJtools was used for post-analysis of the clonotype tables, with diversity normalized by down-sampling every dataset to the smallest sample size. Repertoire overlap clustering matched CDR3 amino acid but not nucleotide sequences to correct batch-related cross-sample contamination. TCRdb redid the processing of the public reads, applying fastp at Q25 and MiXCR, and retained in-frame beta chains. Merged by CDR3 protein, the rows form single entries marked with the most common genes and DNA. The authors' filters were not applied to this entry. The sample has approximately 400,000 distinct CDR3 sequences on record, about a third of them singletons. About an eighth of the sample belongs to the ten largest clones.

To demonstrate the VDJtools post-analysis software, the study profiled TCR beta repertoires from the peripheral blood of around 13 young patients with multiple sclerosis. The multiple sclerosis patients were children and adolescents between 6 and 15 years of age. From the cysteine through the phenylalanine, the CDR3 covers 11 amino acids. Just the 33-base CDR3 DNA is kept, in frame starting at base 1. The germline V gene specifies SGHRS as CDR1 and YFSETQ as CDR2. V is pared back by 2 bases and J by 5 bases, with 4 bases lying between the germline termini. Turning to this clonotype: Its antigen specificity is not known. No much larger clone is present one base from it, and per-base qualities are unavailable.

This receptor chain uses TRBV5-1 and TRBJ2-5; the D gene cannot be named for sure. The receptor's source is a girl aged 5 to 17 with multiple sclerosis. Sequencing was carried out using blood. The CDR3 protein: CASSFDETQYF. The DNA reads as follows: TGCGCCAGCAGCTTTGACGAGACCCAGTACTTC.